This TCR beta chain emerged from a study of blood T cell repertoires in COVID-19. About the study: There were acute and convalescent COVID-19 samples, and they came from the United States, Italy and Spain.

The CDR3 is 14 residues long. Germline V CDR1 and CDR2: SGDLS, YYNGEE. The V segment lost 1 base and the J segment 6 bases; nucleotides outside the gene matches: 4. Followed over time, Seattle patients had been enrolled while infection was active. Profiling relied on immunoSEQ multiplex PCR, and the TCRdb table lists in-frame clones only, not all of them. The repertoire holds roughly 81,000 clones, with approximately 85% as singletons. J is TRBJ2-1 and V is TRBV9; 7 positions agree with TRBD2. The specimen was peripheral blood. The sequence came from a woman of 80 years or more with COVID-19, enrolled during active disease. For the CDR3, the DNA is TGTGCCAGCAGCGTATCCGGGACTACCAATGAGCAGTTCTTC. It is translated as CASSVSGTTNEQFF.